This T cell receptor beta chain was captured in a study of CD8+ T cells in alopecia areata. Whole-study results and caveats: Mice showed TCR sharing more clearly than patients did, possibly owing to HLA. In scalp samples, resident alphabeta T cells of normal skin are also sequenced. Higher clonality was seen in lesional scalp than in normal scalp, especially in alopecia totalis/universalis.

Isolated RNA was reverse transcribed into cDNA used as the sequencing template. Profiling relied on immunoSEQ multiplex PCR, and the TCRdb table lists in-frame clones only, not all of them. There are 150,000 or so clones in the sample; roughly 50% occur only once, and about 4.5% lies in the top ten. Trimming cost V 4 bases and J 4 bases, with 14 bases left between them. The CDR3 sequence is 15 residues long. Germline V gives CDR1 LNHDA, CDR2 SQIVND (reference sequence). To note about this clone: Antigen unknown.

Sorting of PBMCs yielded the CD4+ and CD8+ T cells. The clonotype comes from a human donor in good health. Sequencing input: CD4+ T cells sorted from blood. The V and J genes are TRBV19 and TRBJ1-5; perhaps TRBD1 as D (5 bases). The DNA of the CDR3 is TGTGCCAGTAGTACGCGGGGGTTGGAGAATCAGCCCCAGCATTTT. Protein product: CASSTRGLENQPQHF. Full variable domain (rest looked up from reference TRBV19 and TRBJ1-5): DGGITQSPKYLFRKEGQNVTLSCEQNLNHDAMYWYRQDPGQGLRLIYYSQIVNDFQKGDIAEGYSVSREKKESFPLTVTSAQKNPTAFYLCASSTRGLENQPQHFGDGTRLSIL.